Given below is one TCR beta chain in context. This clone was observed a single time. What this receptor recognizes is not known. No base quality values were provided; no much bigger clone lies one nucleotide off. This sample was included in a study of OX40 agonist ivuxolimab in advanced cancers. For the wider study: Ivuxolimab, which targeted the costimulatory receptor OX40 (CD134), was an agonistic, fully human IgG2 monoclonal antibody. Intravenous ivuxolimab was administered to patients every 2 weeks at six dose levels: 0.01, 0.1, 0.3, 1.5, 3 and 10 mg/kg. Of the approximately 50 dose-escalation patients, hepatocellular carcinoma was present in about 20, melanoma in some 15, renal cell carcinoma in 9 and head and neck cancer in 9. The dose-escalation cohort was 82.7% male with a mean age of about 60 years, ranging from roughly 20 to 80. Patients were allowed to have had prior anti-PD-1, anti-PD-L1 or anti-CTLA-4 therapy, and roughly 40% of the dose-escalation patients had been treated with checkpoint inhibitors. Partial responses occurred in three dose-escalation patients: two with cutaneous melanoma and one with hepatocellular carcinoma. The point of sequencing TCRbeta in the periphery was to test whether ivuxolimab changed TCR sequence diversity and drove clonal T-cell expansion. The paper describes the monotherapy dose-escalation part (N = 52 patients) of the phase I trial of ivuxolimab. What the work shows at the level of the full study, not this receptor alone: Antigen specificity was not determined for the clonally expanded peripheral T cells. At doses from 0.1 to 3.0 mg/kg, clonal expansion was seen in both CD4+ and CD8+ blood T cells between baseline and week 6. In the 0.1-3.0 mg/kg groups, partial responders were among the patients with the lowest normalized peripheral clonal expansion, particularly in CD8+ T cells. After ivuxolimab, CD8+ T cells had more expanded clones than CD4+ T cells on average. Low levels of normalized T-cell clonal expansion were also shown by some nonresponding patients.

V loses 5 bases, J loses 9 bases, and the germline ends lie 8 bases apart. Taken from cysteine to phenylalanine, the CDR3 has 11 residues. Only the CDR3 DNA stays, 33 bases, in frame from base 1. Taken from the germline V gene, the CDR1 and CDR2 loops are SGHTA and FQGNSA. Genomic DNA was extracted from sorted cells for sequencing of the TCRbeta CDR3 region. TCRbeta CDR3 regions were sequenced using the immunoSEQ Assay. TCRdb obtained this table from immuneACCESS and retained in-frame rearrangements with V and J assigned. These tables miss some clones; where compared with another copy, unresolved V genes account for less than half of the shortfall, and the remainder is unexplained. The sample table records more than 60,000 clones; about nine tenths of these occur just once. Of the sample, around 0.35% is held by the ten largest clones. The trial excluded patients who had a history of autoimmune disease or who were on systemic immunosuppression. Peripheral blood for TCR sequencing was collected from all dose cohorts at baseline, on cycle 4 day 1, and on cycle 7 day 1. Samples came from an open-label, multicenter, first-in-human phase I dose-escalation trial of ivuxolimab. Adults with locally advanced or metastatic melanoma, renal cell, hepatocellular, or head and neck squamous cell carcinoma were enrolled in the trial. Before TCR sequencing, CD4+ T cells and CD8+ T cells were sorted from peripheral blood as separate populations.

The chain is encoded by TRBV7-2 joined to TRBJ2-1; no D gene can be assigned with confidence. The clonotype was recovered from an adult with an advanced solid tumor such as melanoma, head and neck, liver or kidney cancer. The starting material was CD4+ or CD8+ T cells sorted from blood, obtained in a trial of the OX40 agonist ivuxolimab. The CDR3 reads as follows: CASSVDFEQFF. The DNA sequence follows: TGTGCCAGCAGCGTAGATTTTGAGCAGTTCTTC.